What follows are 6 T cell receptor beta chains derived from one specimen sequenced in a study of early T cells in non-severe SARS-CoV-2 infection. TCRdb reanalysed the 5' RACE reads using MiXCR and keeps one entry per CDR3 protein. The data contain about 60,000 distinct CDR3 sequences, around 9.3% of them singletons. Sequenced sample: whole blood. The source of these receptors is an adult who was a healthcare worker with PCR-confirmed SARS-CoV-2 infection or an uninfected control (not recorded which).

At least ten counts were recorded for this clonotype. The chain couples TRBV7-9 to TRBJ2-5, with D tentatively TRBD1 or TRBD2 (7 bases each). The CDR3 length is 14 residues. Germline V gives CDR1 SEHNR, CDR2 FQNEAQ (reference sequence). V lost 5 bases to trimming and J lost 4 bases, with 14 bases between them. CDR3 in amino acids: CASSQTGRAETQYF. The CDR3 DNA is TGTGCCAGCAGCCAGACAGGGAGGGCAGAGACCCAGTACTTC.

This clonotype was counted between two and nine times. The chain joins TRBV24-1 to TRBJ1-1; 8 nucleotides align to TRBD1. There are 16 residues in the CDR3. Germline values: CDR1 KGHDR, CDR2 SFDVKD. J lost 3 bases, V lost 4 bases, and 9 bases had no gene match. CDR3 DNA: TGTGCCACCAGTGACGTGTGGGGACAGGAGGACACTGAAGCTTTCTTT. It is translated as CATSDVWGQEDTEAFF.

This clonotype was observed many times. The V and J genes are TRBV20-1 and TRBJ2-7; 7 bases fit TRBD2. The V gene end was trimmed by 2 bases and the J gene end by 3 bases; junction bases not matched to a gene: 16. The CDR3 loop spans 17 amino acids. Germline lookup yields CDR1 DFQATT and CDR2 SNEGSKA (reference sequence). CDR3 amino acids: CSARPPGLPVVGYEQYF. CDR3 DNA sequence: TGCAGTGCTAGACCACCGGGACTACCTGTGGTAGGCTACGAGCAGTACTTC.

V and J are TRBV10-2 and TRBJ1-2; 9 bases align to TRBD1. Germline lookup yields CDR1 WSHSY and CDR2 SAAADI. The CDR3 has 15 amino acids. Trimming took 8 bases from V and 6 from J; bases not matched to a gene: 13. The CDR3 nucleotides read TGCGCCAGCGCCCCGGGACAGGGTATTCCGGATGGCTACACCTTC. Its protein is CASAPGQGIPDGYTF.

This clonotype was observed at least ten times. The chain has TRBV28 and TRBJ1-2; D is uncertain. The germline V and J ends were trimmed by 6 bases and 0 bases, with 8 bases remaining between them. CDR3 size: 13 residues. CDR1 and CDR2 (germline): MDHEN, SYDVKM. The CDR3 reads CASSLRANYGYTF. The CDR3 region has the DNA TGTGCCAGCAGCCTCCGGGCTAACTATGGCTACACCTTC.

This clonotype has only a few counts. The V gene is TRBV6-6, the J gene TRBJ2-2, with 12 bases aligning to TRBD1. Unmatched junction bases numbered 1, after V lost 6 bases and J lost 2 bases. Germline assignment: CDR1 MNHNY and CDR2 SVGAGI (reference sequence). The CDR3 loop spans 15 amino acids. The CDR3 nucleotides read TGTGCCAGCAGGGGACAGGGGGCAAACACCGGGGAGCTGTTTTTT. Protein: CASRGQGANTGELFF.